These T cell receptor beta chains were read from a single sample in a study of beta chain features in type 1 diabetes. Clones were sequenced by immunoSEQ multiplex PCR, and TCRdb holds only the in-frame ones, with some missing. The data hold approximately 250,000 clones, with roughly 13% observed a single time. Material for sequencing was naive CD4+ T cells from blood. These receptors originate from a woman in her thirties or forties in good health. Each CDR3 is given with its conserved first and last residue. D genes are given only for firm matches. Clone size appears in some rows only: once, few, many, or a class for an expanded clone.

V: TRBV9; J: TRBJ2-3; size: NA; D: TRBD1; CDR3: CASSGDRGHPTADTQYF; DNA: TGTGCCAGCAGCGGGGACAGGGGGCATCCGACTGCAGATACGCAGTATTTT
V: TRBV19; J: TRBJ1-1; size: few; D: NA; CDR3: CASSWVNRNTEAFF; DNA: TGTGCCAGTAGTTGGGTAAACAGGAACACTGAAGCTTTCTTT
V: TRBV19; J: TRBJ1-5; size: many; D: NA; CDR3: CASRRQNQPQHF; DNA: TGTGCCAGTAGACGACAGAATCAGCCCCAGCATTTT
V: TRBV5-1; J: TRBJ2-1; size: NA; D: NA; CDR3: CASSSRMAPVDEQFF; DNA: TGCGCCAGCAGCTCGAGGATGGCCCCCGTCGATGAGCAGTTCTTC
V: TRBV27; J: TRBJ2-1; size: few; D: TRBD2; CDR3: CASSGVAGRSYNEQFF; DNA: TGTGCCAGCAGTGGGGTAGCGGGGCGATCCTACAATGAGCAGTTCTTC
V: TRBV6-5; J: TRBJ2-7; size: once; D: TRBD2; CDR3: CASSGGLANSYEQYF; DNA: TGTGCCAGCAGTGGGGGACTAGCCAACTCCTACGAGCAGTACTTC
V: TRBV7-2; J: TRBJ2-5; size: few; D: NA; CDR3: CASSLGQDSTQYF; DNA: TGTGCCAGCAGCTTAGGACAGGATAGTACCCAGTACTTC
V: TRBV15; J: TRBJ1-4; size: NA; D: NA; CDR3: CATSKGVSEKLFF; DNA: TGTGCCACCAGCAAGGGGGTTAGTGAAAAACTGTTTTTT
V: TRBV21-1; J: TRBJ2-7; size: few; D: NA; CDR3: CARRQGRYEQYF; DNA: TGTGCCAGGAGACAGGGGCGGTACGAGCAGTACTTC
V: TRBV14; J: TRBJ1-1; size: few; D: NA; CDR3: CASSQDRAEAFF; DNA: TGTGCCAGCAGCCAAGACAGGGCTGAAGCTTTCTTT
V: TRBV13; J: TRBJ2-7; size: NA; D: NA; CDR3: CASSPRPTTYEQYF; DNA: TGTGCCAGCAGCCCCCGACCGACTACCTACGAGCAGTACTTC
V: TRBV7-9; J: TRBJ2-7; size: NA; D: TRBD1; CDR3: CASSKGRFDQGDDYEQYF; DNA: TGTGCCAGCAGCAAGGGTCGTTTCGATCAGGGGGACGACTACGAGCAGTACTTC
V: TRBV27; J: TRBJ1-5; size: few; D: NA; CDR3: CASSLGGRGGQPQHF; DNA: TGTGCCAGCAGTTTAGGGGGTAGGGGAGGCCAGCCCCAGCATTTT
V: TRBV2; J: TRBJ1-6; size: NA; D: NA; CDR3: CASSEGGVSYNSPLHF; DNA: TGTGCCAGCAGTGAAGGGGGGGTATCCTATAATTCACCCCTCCACTTT
V: TRBV7-7; J: TRBJ2-1; size: few; D: NA; CDR3: CASSLRGLDEQFF; DNA: TGTGCCAGCAGCTTACGAGGTTTGGATGAGCAGTTCTTC
V: TRBV6-5; J: TRBJ1-5; size: NA; D: NA; CDR3: CASSYSANQPQHF; DNA: TGTGCCAGCAGTTACTCGGCCAATCAGCCCCAGCATTTT
V: TRBV5-4; J: TRBJ1-2; size: few; D: NA; CDR3: CASSFDRLNYGYTF; DNA: TGTGCCAGCAGCTTCGACAGACTTAACTATGGCTACACCTTC
V: TRBV29-1; J: TRBJ1-2; size: few; D: NA; CDR3: CSVEPRPRGTLYGYTF; DNA: TGCAGCGTTGAACCTCGACCCCGGGGGACCCTCTATGGCTACACCTTC
V: TRBV10-1; J: TRBJ2-7; size: NA; D: TRBD1; CDR3: CASSRDRVVHEQYF; DNA: TGCGCCAGCAGCCGGGACAGGGTTGTCCACGAGCAGTACTTC
V: TRBV5-4; J: TRBJ2-3; size: few; D: TRBD2; CDR3: CASSLRLAGLTDTQYF; DNA: TGTGCCAGCAGCTTAAGACTAGCGGGACTCACAGATACGCAGTATTTT
V: TRBV5-1; J: TRBJ2-3; size: few; D: NA; CDR3: CASSLVPGTDTQYF; DNA: TGCGCCAGCAGCTTGGTCCCGGGCACAGATACGCAGTATTTT
V: TRBV4-3; J: TRBJ1-2; size: few; D: TRBD1; CDR3: CASSRGQGAGGYTF; DNA: TGCGCCAGCAGCCGCGGACAGGGGGCGGGTGGCTACACCTTC
V: TRBV6-5; J: TRBJ2-7; size: NA; D: NA; CDR3: CASSFGQPGEQYF; DNA: TGTGCCAGCAGTTTCGGACAGCCGGGGGAGCAGTACTTC
V: TRBV5-6; J: TRBJ2-3; size: few; D: TRBD1; CDR3: CASSRDRSTDTQYF; DNA: TGTGCCAGCAGTCGGGACAGGAGCACAGATACGCAGTATTTT
V: TRBV6-6; J: TRBJ2-7; size: few; D: NA; CDR3: CASRTGGIHEQYF; DNA: TGTGCCAGCAGAACTGGGGGGATCCACGAGCAGTACTTC
V: TRBV5-1; J: TRBJ2-3; size: NA; D: TRBD2; CDR3: CASRRRPSGLMDTQYF; DNA: TGCGCCAGCAGGAGGAGGCCTAGCGGGCTTATGGATACGCAGTATTTT
V: TRBV11-2; J: TRBJ2-7; size: few; D: NA; CDR3: CASSFLSSYEQYF; DNA: TGTGCCAGCAGCTTCCTCTCCTCCTACGAGCAGTACTTC
V: TRBV7-2; J: TRBJ2-7; size: NA; D: NA; CDR3: CASSLRGQAYEQYF; DNA: TGTGCCAGCAGCTTACGGGGACAAGCCTACGAGCAGTACTTC
V: TRBV6-1; J: TRBJ2-7; size: NA; D: NA; CDR3: CASSEPRAYEQYF; DNA: TGTGCCAGCAGTGAACCCAGGGCCTACGAGCAGTACTTC
V: TRBV4-3; J: TRBJ1-2; size: many; D: NA; CDR3: CASSRHSGVANYGYTF; DNA: TGCGCCAGCAGCCGACATTCGGGGGTGGCTAACTATGGCTACACCTTC
V: TRBV15; J: TRBJ2-1; size: few; D: NA; CDR3: CATNRLPHYNEQFF; DNA: TGTGCCACGAATAGACTACCTCACTACAATGAGCAGTTCTTC
V: TRBV6-1; J: TRBJ1-5; size: few; D: TRBD1; CDR3: CASSVGTGNNQPQHF; DNA: TGTGCCAGCAGTGTTGGGACAGGGAACAATCAGCCCCAGCATTTT
V: TRBV5-1; J: TRBJ2-5; size: few; D: TRBD1; CDR3: CASSSGSRQGEETQYF; DNA: TGCGCCAGCAGCTCGGGGTCCCGACAGGGGGAAGAGACCCAGTACTTC
V: TRBV28; J: TRBJ2-7; size: few; D: NA; CDR3: CASSLTAYEQYF; DNA: TGTGCCAGCAGTTTGACAGCCTACGAGCAGTACTTC
V: TRBV7-2; J: TRBJ1-1; size: few; D: NA; CDR3: CASSLESIRGGADEAFF; DNA: TGTGCCAGCAGCTTAGAATCGATACGAGGGGGGGCTGATGAAGCTTTCTTT
V: TRBV25-1; J: TRBJ1-6; size: NA; D: TRBD1; CDR3: CASSESGGRNSPLHF; DNA: TGTGCCAGCAGTGAATCAGGGGGCCGGAATTCACCCCTCCACTTT
V: TRBV5-4; J: TRBJ2-1; size: few; D: TRBD2; CDR3: CASSQAASGGDNEQFF; DNA: TGTGCCAGCAGCCAAGCGGCCAGCGGGGGAGACAATGAGCAGTTCTTC
V: TRBV5-1; J: TRBJ1-1; size: few; D: NA; CDR3: CASSLIQGQHTEAFF; DNA: TGCGCCAGCAGCTTGATTCAGGGTCAACACACTGAAGCTTTCTTT
V: TRBV10-3; J: TRBJ2-3; size: NA; D: TRBD1; CDR3: CAISTTGGGTDTQYF; DNA: TGTGCCATCAGTACGACAGGGGGAGGCACAGATACGCAGTATTTT
V: TRBV14; J: TRBJ2-7; size: few; D: NA; CDR3: CASSQDSLRGSYEQYF; DNA: TGTGCCAGCAGCCAAGATTCACTAAGGGGCTCCTACGAGCAGTACTTC
V: TRBV10-3; J: TRBJ2-3; size: NA; D: TRBD2; CDR3: CAISEGRGLLADTQYF; DNA: TGTGCCATCAGTGAGGGGAGGGGACTACTTGCAGATACGCAGTATTTT
V: TRBV15; J: TRBJ2-1; size: NA; D: NA; CDR3: CATSRGGSAYNEQFF; DNA: TGTGCCACCAGCAGAGGAGGGAGCGCCTACAATGAGCAGTTCTTC
V: TRBV27; J: TRBJ2-1; size: NA; D: NA; CDR3: CASSFLRGEQFF; DNA: TGTGCCAGCAGTTTCTTGCGCGGAGAGCAGTTCTTC
V: TRBV25-1; J: TRBJ2-7; size: few; D: NA; CDR3: CASSEPGTYEQYF; DNA: TGTGCCAGCAGTGAGCCGGGGACCTACGAGCAGTACTTC
V: TRBV7-2; J: TRBJ2-7; size: NA; D: TRBD2; CDR3: CASSSGLAGGEQYF; DNA: TGTGCCAGCAGCTCGGGACTAGCGGGGGGCGAGCAGTACTTC
V: TRBV5-6; J: TRBJ1-3; size: NA; D: NA; CDR3: CASSLAGGNTIYF; DNA: TGTGCCAGCAGCTTGGCCGGTGGAAACACCATATATTTT
V: TRBV5-4; J: TRBJ2-1; size: few; D: TRBD2; CDR3: CASSVPTPGLVTNEQFF; DNA: TGTGCCAGCAGCGTGCCTACCCCGGGACTAGTGACCAATGAGCAGTTCTTC
V: TRBV6-5; J: TRBJ1-1; size: NA; D: NA; CDR3: CATLLSPGNTEAFF; DNA: TGTGCCACCCTTCTCTCCCCCGGGAACACTGAAGCTTTCTTT
V: TRBV19; J: TRBJ1-1; size: NA; D: TRBD1; CDR3: CASSGNRGDTEAFF; DNA: TGTGCCAGTAGTGGAAACAGGGGGGACACTGAAGCTTTCTTT
V: TRBV9; J: TRBJ2-7; size: few; D: TRBD2; CDR3: CASSVAPAVAGDYEQYF; DNA: TGTGCCAGCAGCGTAGCCCCCGCGGTAGCGGGAGACTACGAGCAGTACTTC
V: TRBV18; J: TRBJ1-2; size: NA; D: NA; CDR3: CASSPGGQNYGYTF; DNA: TGTGCCAGCTCACCAGGAGGGCAAAACTATGGCTACACCTTC